This T cell receptor (beta chain) was recovered during a study of T cell responses to AZD1222 COVID-19 vaccine. Study-level points and caveats: Recipients of two AZD1222 doses showed rising Spike-specific TCR breadth and depth.

With regard to this clone: The antigen is undetermined.

The assay was immunoSEQ multiplex PCR, and TCRdb's table has in-frame clones only and misses some. Of some 96,000 clones in the sample, 80% to 95% were seen once. The clonotype comes from an adult in good health. Sequenced material: peripheral blood, taken on day 0 of AZD1222 vaccination.

The CDR3 protein is CATSDPLQGSTQPQHF. CDR3 DNA sequence: TGTGCCACCAGTGATCCATTACAGGGGAGTACTCAGCCCCAGCATTTT. The rearrangement uses TRBV24-1 and TRBJ1-5; 7 nucleotides match TRBD1. Germline CDR1 is KGHDR and CDR2 is SFDVKD. With 3 bases clipped from V and 6 bases from J, the junction kept 10 bases outside the gene matches. This CDR3 is 16 amino acids long.